This TCR beta chain was captured in a study of T cell changes during pregnancy in multiple sclerosis. V shed 6 bases and J shed 2 bases, with 10 bases lying between them. Germline CDR1 and CDR2: LNHDA and SQIVND (reference sequence). This CDR3 is 13 amino acids long. TCRdb keeps only in-frame clones here, not all; method: immunoSEQ multiplex PCR. Seen here are about 68,000 clones, about 90% observed once, and the top ten hold roughly 0.85%. The sample consisted of peripheral blood, taken in the second trimester of pregnancy. V is TRBV19 and J is TRBJ1-1, with D perhaps TRBD1 (6 bases). The clonotype originates from a female donor with multiple sclerosis, enrolled in a pregnancy study. CDR3 coding DNA: TGTGCCAGTAGGCTACAGGGCAACACTGAAGCTTTCTTT. It encodes CASRLQGNTEAFF.